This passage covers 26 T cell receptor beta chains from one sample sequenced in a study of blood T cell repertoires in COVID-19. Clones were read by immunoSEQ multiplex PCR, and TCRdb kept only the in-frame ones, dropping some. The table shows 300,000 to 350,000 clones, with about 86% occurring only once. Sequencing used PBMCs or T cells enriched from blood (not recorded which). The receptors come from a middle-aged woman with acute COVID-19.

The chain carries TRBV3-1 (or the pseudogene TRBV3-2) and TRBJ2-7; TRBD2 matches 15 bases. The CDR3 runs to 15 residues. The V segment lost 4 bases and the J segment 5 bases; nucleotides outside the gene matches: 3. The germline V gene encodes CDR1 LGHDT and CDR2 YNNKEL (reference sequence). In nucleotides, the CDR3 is TGTGCCAGCAGCCGAGGACTAGCGGGAGGGAACGAGCAGTACTTC. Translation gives CASSRGLAGGNEQYF.

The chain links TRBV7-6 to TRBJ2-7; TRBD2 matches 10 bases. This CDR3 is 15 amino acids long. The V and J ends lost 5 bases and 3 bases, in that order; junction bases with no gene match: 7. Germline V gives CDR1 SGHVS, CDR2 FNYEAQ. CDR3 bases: TGTGCCAGCAGCCCACTAGCGGGATCGCTCTACGAGCAGTACTTC. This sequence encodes CASSPLAGSLYEQYF.

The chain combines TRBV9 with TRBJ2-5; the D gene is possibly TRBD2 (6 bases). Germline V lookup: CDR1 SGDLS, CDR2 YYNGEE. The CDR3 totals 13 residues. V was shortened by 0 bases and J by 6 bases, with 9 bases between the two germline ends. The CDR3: CASSVEEGKTQYF. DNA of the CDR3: TGTGCCAGCAGCGTAGAGGAGGGAAAGACCCAGTACTTC.

Here the CDR3 reads CASSLGLAGIPTYNEQFF. CDR3 in DNA: TGTGCCAGCAGCTTAGGGCTAGCGGGGATCCCAACCTACAATGAGCAGTTCTTC. The chain is built from TRBV5-6 and TRBJ2-1; 9 bases align to TRBD2. Germline assignment: CDR1 SGHDT and CDR2 YYEEEE. The V gene end was trimmed by 2 bases and the J gene end by 2 bases; junction bases not matched to a gene: 11. There are 18 residues in the CDR3.

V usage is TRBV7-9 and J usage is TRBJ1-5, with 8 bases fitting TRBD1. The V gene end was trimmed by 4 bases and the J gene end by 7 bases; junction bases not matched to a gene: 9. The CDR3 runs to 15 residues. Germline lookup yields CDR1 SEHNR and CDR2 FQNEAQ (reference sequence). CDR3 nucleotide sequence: TGTGCCAGCAGCTCGGCCTCAGGGGGCGAGCAGCCCCAGCATTTT. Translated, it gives CASSSASGGEQPQHF.

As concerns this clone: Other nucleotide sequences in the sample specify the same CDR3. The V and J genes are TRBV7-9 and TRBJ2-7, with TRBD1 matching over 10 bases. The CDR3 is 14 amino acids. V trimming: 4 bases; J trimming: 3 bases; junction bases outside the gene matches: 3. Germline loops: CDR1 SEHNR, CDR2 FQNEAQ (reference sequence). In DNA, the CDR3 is TGTGCCAGCAGCTCCGGACAGGGGGTCTACGAGCAGTACTTC. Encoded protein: CASSSGQGVYEQYF. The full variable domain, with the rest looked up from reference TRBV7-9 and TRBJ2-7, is DTGVSQNPRHKITKRGQNVTFRCDPISEHNRLYWYRQTLGQGPEFLTYFQNEAQLEKSRLLSDRFSAERPKGSFSTLEIQRTEQGDSAMYLCASSSGQGVYEQYFGPGTRLTVT.

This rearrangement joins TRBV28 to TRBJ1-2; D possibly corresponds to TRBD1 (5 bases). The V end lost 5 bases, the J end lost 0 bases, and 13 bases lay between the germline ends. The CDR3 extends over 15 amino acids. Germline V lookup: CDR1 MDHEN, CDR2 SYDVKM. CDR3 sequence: CASSPSDRANYGYTF. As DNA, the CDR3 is TGTGCCAGCAGTCCCTCAGACAGAGCTAACTATGGCTACACCTTC.

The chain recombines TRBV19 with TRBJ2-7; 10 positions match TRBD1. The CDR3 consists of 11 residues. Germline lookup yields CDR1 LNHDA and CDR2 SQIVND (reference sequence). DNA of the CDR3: TGTGTATCACGACAGGGGGCTGAGCAGTACTTC. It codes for CVSRQGAEQYF.

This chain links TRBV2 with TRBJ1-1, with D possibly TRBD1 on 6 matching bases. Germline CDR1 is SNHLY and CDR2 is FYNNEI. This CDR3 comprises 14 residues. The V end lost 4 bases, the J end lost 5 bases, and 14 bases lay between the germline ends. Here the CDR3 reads CASSGPTGRTEAFF. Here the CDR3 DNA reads TGTGCCAGCAGTGGACCGACAGGTAGGACTGAAGCTTTCTTT.

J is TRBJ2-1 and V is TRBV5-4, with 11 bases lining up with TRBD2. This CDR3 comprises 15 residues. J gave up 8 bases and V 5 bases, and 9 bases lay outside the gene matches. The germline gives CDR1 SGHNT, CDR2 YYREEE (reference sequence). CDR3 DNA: TGTGCCAGCAGAATACTAGCGGGAGCCCCGGATGAGCAGTTCTTC. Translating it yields CASRILAGAPDEQFF.

CDR3 residues: CASSPTVRLETQYF. The CDR3 DNA is TGTGCCAGCAGCCCGACTGTAAGGTTGGAGACCCAGTACTTC. The chain carries TRBV7-2 and TRBJ2-5, with D unclear. Germline lookup yields CDR1 SGHTA and CDR2 FQGNSA. Trimming removed 5 bases at V and 5 bases at J, with 15 bases between. The CDR3 is made up of 14 amino acids.

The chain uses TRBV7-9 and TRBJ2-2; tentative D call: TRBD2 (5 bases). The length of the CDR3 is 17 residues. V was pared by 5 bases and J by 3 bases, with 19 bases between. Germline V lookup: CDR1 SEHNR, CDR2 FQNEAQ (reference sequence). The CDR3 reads CASSPGRLGEYTGELFF. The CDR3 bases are TGTGCCAGCAGCCCTGGCCGCCTCGGGGAATACACCGGGGAGCTGTTTTTT.

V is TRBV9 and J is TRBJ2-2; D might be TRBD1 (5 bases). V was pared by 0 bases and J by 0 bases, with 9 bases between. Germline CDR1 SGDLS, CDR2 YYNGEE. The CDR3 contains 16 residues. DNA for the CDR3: TGTGCCAGCAGCGTAGGACAGCCTTCGAACACCGGGGAGCTGTTTTTT. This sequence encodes CASSVGQPSNTGELFF.

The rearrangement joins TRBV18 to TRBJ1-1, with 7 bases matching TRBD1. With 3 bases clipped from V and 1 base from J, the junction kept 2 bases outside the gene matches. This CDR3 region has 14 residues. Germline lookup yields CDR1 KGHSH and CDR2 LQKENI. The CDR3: CASSPGQQNTEAFF. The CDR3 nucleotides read TGTGCCAGCTCACCGGGACAGCAGAACACTGAAGCTTTCTTT.

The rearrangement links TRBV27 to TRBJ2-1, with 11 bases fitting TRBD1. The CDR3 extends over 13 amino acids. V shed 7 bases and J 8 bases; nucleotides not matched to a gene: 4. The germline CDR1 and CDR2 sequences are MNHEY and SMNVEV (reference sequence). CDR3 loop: CASTDRGLYEQFF. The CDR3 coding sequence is TGTGCCAGCACGGACAGGGGGCTTTATGAGCAGTTCTTC.

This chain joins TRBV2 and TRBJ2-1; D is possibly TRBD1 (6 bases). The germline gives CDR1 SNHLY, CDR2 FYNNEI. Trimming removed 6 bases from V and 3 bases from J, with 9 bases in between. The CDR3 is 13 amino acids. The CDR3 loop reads CASRRDNYNEQFF. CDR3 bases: TGTGCCAGCAGACGGGACAACTACAATGAGCAGTTCTTC.

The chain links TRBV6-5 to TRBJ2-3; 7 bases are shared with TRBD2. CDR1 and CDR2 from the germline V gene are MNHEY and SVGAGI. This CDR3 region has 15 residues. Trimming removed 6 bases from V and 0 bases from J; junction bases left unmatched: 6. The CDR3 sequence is CASSLLAPSTDTQYF. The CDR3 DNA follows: TGTGCCAGCAGCTTACTAGCGCCTAGCACAGATACGCAGTATTTT.

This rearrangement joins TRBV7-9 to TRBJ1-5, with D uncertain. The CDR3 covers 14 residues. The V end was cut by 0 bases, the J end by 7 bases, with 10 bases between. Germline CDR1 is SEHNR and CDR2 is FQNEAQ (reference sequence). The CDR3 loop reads CASSLANPGQPQHF. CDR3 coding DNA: TGTGCCAGCAGCTTAGCAAACCCAGGCCAGCCCCAGCATTTT.

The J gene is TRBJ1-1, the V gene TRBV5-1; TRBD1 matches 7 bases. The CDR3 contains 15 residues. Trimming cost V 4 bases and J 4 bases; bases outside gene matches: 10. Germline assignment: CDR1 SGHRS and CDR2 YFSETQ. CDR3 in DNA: TGCGCCAGCAGCCCGAGGACAGGTGGCGGCACTGAAGCTTTCTTT. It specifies CASSPRTGGGTEAFF.

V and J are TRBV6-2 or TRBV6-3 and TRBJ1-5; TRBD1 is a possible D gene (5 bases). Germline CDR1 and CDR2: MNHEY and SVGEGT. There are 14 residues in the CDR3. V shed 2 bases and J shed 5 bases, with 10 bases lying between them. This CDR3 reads CASSYLGAYQPQHF. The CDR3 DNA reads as TGTGCCAGCAGTTACCTTGGGGCCTATCAGCCCCAGCATTTT.

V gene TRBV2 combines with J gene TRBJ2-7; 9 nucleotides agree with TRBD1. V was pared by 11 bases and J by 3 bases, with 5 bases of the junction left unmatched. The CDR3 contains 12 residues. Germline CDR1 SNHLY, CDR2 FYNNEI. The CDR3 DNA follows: TGTGCCGCGGGACAGGGATTCTACGAGCAGTACTTC. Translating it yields CAAGQGFYEQYF.

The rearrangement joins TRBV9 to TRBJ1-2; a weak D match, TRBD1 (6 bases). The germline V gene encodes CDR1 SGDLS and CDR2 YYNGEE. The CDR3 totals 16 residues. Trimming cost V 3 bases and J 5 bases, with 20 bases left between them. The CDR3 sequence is CASSAQQGSEAYGYTF. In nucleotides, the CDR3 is TGTGCCAGCAGCGCCCAACAGGGTTCTGAGGCTTATGGCTACACCTTC.

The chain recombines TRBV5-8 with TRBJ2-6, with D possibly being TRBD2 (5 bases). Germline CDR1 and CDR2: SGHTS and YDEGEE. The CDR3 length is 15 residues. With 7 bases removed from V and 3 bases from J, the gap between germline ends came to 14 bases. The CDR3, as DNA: TGTGCCAGCGCTCCGCGGACTCGTGGGGCCAACGTCCTGACTTTC. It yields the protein CASAPRTRGANVLTF.

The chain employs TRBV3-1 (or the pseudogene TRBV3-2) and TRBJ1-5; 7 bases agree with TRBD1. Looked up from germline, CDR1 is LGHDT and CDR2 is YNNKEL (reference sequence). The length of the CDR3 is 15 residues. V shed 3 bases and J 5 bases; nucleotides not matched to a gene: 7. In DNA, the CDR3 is TGTGCCAGCAGCCAGGGGACAGAAAAACATCAGCCCCAGCATTTT. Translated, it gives CASSQGTEKHQPQHF.

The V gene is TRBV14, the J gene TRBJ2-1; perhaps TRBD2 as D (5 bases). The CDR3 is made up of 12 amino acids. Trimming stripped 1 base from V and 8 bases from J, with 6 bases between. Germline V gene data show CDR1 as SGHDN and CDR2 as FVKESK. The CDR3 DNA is TGTGCCAGCAGCCAAGCGGGGTATGAGCAGTTCTTC. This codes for CASSQAGYEQFF.

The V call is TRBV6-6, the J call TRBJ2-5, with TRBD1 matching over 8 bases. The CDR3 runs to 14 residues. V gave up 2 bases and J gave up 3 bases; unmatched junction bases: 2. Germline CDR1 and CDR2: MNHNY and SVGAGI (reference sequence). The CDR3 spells CASSYPDREETQYF. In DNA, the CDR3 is TGTGCCAGCAGTTACCCGGACAGGGAAGAGACCCAGTACTTC.